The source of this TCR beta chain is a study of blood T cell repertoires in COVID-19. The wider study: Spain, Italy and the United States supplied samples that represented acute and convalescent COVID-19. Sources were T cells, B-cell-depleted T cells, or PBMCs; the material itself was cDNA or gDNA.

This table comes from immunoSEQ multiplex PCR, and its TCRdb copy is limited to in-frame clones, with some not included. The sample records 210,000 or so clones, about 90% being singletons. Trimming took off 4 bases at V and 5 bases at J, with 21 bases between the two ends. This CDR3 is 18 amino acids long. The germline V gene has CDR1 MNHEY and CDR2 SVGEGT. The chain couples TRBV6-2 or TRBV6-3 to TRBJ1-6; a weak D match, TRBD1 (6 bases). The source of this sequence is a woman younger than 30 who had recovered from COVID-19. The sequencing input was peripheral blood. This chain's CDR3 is CASSLFRDIGRDNSPLHF. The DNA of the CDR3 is TGTGCCAGCAGTTTATTCCGGGACATCGGCAGGGATAATTCACCCCTCCACTTT.